The entry that follows covers one TCR beta chain sequence. Its antigen is as yet unknown. The ends lost 1 base at V and 5 bases at J; junction bases unmatched: 8. Germline CDR1 SGHTA, CDR2 FQGNSA. This CDR3 is built from 16 residues. TCRdb redid the calling of the 5' RACE reads with MiXCR, one entry per CDR3 protein. This sample carries about 190,000 distinct CDR3 sequences, roughly 18% of them seen once, and the ten largest clones take 2.4%. This sample is drawn from a study of T-cell memory formation after mild COVID-19. On the study more broadly: TCR clusters were mostly confined to one donor each.

Study results and limitations: There was no confirmation that second-wave clones peaking on day 37 were SARS-CoV-2 specific. Clones that shrank (day 15 to 85) were balanced CD4/CD8, whereas later expanders leaned CD4+.

The TCR sequence derives from an adult woman who had mild COVID-19 (a few samples of this study predate the infection). Cell type and time point are not known. V usage is TRBV7-2 and J usage is TRBJ2-5; 9 nucleotides line up with TRBD1. The sequenced sample was PBMCs or a T cell subset sorted from them (not recorded which). CDR3: CASSLGGTGGRETQYF. Written as DNA, the CDR3 is TGTGCCAGCAGCTTAGGCGGTACAGGGGGCCGGGAGACCCAGTACTTC. The variable domain in full, with the rest retrieved from reference TRBV7-2 and TRBJ2-5, is GAGVSQSPSNKVTEKGKDVELRCDPISGHTALYWYRQSLGQGLEFLIYFQGNSAPDKSGLPSDRFSAERTGGSVSTLTIQRTQQEDSAVYLCASSLGGTGGRETQYFGPGTRLLVL.